This TCR beta chain was obtained from a study of a mutant IDH1 vaccine in newly diagnosed glioma. Study-wide context: Treated patients, averaging roughly 44 years, were roughly 60% male and approximately 38% female. Previous care, which was radiotherapy, temozolomide, or both, most often involved both. Study observations and caveats: Detectable vaccine-induced immune responses arose in around 92% of patients. With respect to changes in top peripheral T cell clonotypes, pseudoprogression seemed unrelated.

Documented time point: baseline, week 1 (first vaccination visit). Treatment indicated: pre-vaccination baseline after standard-of-care therapy. In the case of this clone: What it binds is unknown.

This table comes from immunoSEQ multiplex PCR, and its TCRdb copy is limited to in-frame clones, with some not included. The sample records nearly 70,000 clones, about four fifths being singletons. CDR1 and CDR2 (germline): SQVTM, ANQGSEA. The CDR3 consists of 11 residues. The material sequenced was PBMCs, taken from a glioma patient treated with radiotherapy, temozolomide or both. The rearrangement links TRBV29-1 to TRBJ2-5; tentatively, D is TRBD2 (7 bases). The sequence was obtained from a man between 50 and 59 years old with glioma. Here the CDR3 reads CTVGGQETQYF. The CDR3 DNA sequence: TGCACCGTGGGGGGGCAGGAGACCCAGTACTTC.